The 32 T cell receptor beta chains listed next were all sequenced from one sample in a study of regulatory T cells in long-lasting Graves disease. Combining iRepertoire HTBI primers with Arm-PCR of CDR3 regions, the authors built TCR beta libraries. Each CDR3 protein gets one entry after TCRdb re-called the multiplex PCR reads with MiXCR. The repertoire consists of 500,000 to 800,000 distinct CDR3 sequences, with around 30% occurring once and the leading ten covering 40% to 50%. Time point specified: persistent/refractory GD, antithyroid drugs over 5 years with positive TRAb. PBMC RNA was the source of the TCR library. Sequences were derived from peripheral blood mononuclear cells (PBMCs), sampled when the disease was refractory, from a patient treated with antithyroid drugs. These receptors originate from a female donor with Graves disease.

The CDR3 region has the DNA TGTGCCAGCAGCCGCGGGCGGGAGTATTTAAATGAGCAGTTCTTC. It is translated as CASSRGREYLNEQFF. This rearrangement joins TRBV5-6 to TRBJ2-1; TRBD2 agrees at 7 bases. The CDR3 spans 15 residues. CDR1 SGHDT and CDR2 YYEEEE come from the germline V gene. J was trimmed by 7 bases and V by 4 bases; bases with no gene match: 11. The whole variable domain, filled in from reference TRBV5-6 and TRBJ2-1, reads DAGVTQSPTHLIKTRGQQVTLRCSPKSGHDTVSWYQQALGQGPQFIFQYYEEEERQRGNFPDRFSGHQFPNYSSELNVNALLLGDSALYLCASSRGREYLNEQFFGPGTRLTVL.

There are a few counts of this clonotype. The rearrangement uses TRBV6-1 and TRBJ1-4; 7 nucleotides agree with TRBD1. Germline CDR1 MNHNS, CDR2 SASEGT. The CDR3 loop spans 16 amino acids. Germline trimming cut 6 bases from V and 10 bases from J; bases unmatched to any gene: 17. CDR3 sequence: CASSPDPTQGYGKLFF. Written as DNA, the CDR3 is TGTGCCAGCAGCCCCGACCCTACACAGGGGTACGGAAAACTGTTTTTT.

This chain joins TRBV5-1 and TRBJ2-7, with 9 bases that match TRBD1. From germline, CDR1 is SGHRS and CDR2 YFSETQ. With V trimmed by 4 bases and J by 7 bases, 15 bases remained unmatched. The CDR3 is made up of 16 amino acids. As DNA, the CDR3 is TGCGCCAGCAGCAAATACCCGGGACAGGGTTCGATTGAGCAGTACTTC. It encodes CASSKYPGQGSIEQYF.

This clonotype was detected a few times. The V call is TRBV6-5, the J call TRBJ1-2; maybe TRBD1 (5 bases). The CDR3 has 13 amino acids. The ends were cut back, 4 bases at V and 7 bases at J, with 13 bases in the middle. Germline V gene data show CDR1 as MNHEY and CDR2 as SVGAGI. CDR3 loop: CASSWGPRSGYTF. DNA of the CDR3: TGTGCCAGCAGTTGGGGCCCGCGATCTGGCTACACCTTC.

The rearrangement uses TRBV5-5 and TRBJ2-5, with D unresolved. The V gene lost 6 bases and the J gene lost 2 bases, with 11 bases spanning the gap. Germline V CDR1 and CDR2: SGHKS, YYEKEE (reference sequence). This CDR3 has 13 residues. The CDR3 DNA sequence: TGTGCCAGCACAATGACCGCTCAAGAGACCCAGTACTTC. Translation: CASTMTAQETQYF. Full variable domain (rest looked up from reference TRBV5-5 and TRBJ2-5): DAGVTQSPTHLIKTRGQQVTLRCSPISGHKSVSWYQQVLGQGPQFIFQYYEKEERGRGNFPDRFSARQFPNYSSELNVNALLLGDSALYLCASTMTAQETQYFGPGTRLLVL.

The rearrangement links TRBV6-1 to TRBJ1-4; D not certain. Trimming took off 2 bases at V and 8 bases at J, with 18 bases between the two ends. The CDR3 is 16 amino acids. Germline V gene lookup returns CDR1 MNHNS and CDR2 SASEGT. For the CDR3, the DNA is TGTGCCAGCAGTGAAAGATTGGGCCGGACTGCGGAAAAACTGTTTTTT. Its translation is CASSERLGRTAEKLFF.

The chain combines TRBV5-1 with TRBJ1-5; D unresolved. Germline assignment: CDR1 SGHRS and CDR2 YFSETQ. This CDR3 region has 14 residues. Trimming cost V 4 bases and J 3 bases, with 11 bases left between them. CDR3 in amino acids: CASSPTSPNQPQHF. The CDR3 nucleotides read TGCGCCAGCAGCCCAACCTCGCCCAATCAGCCCCAGCATTTT.

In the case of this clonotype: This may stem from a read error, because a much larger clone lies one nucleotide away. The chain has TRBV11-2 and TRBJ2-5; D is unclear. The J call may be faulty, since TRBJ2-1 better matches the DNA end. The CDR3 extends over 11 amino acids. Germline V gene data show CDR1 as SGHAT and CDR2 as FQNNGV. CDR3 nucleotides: TGTGCCAACAGCGAATACAATGAGCAGTTCTTC. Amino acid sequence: CANSEYNEQFF.

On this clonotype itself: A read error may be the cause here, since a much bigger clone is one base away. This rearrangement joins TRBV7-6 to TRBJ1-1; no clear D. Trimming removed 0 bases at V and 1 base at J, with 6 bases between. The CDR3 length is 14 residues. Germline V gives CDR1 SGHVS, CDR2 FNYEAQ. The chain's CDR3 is CASSLAYRNTEAFF. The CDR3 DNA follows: TGTGCCAGCAGCTTAGCGTACCGGAACACTGAAGCTTTCTTT.

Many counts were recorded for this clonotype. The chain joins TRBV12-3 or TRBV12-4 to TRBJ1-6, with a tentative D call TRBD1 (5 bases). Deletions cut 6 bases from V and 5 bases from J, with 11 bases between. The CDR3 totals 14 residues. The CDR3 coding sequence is TGTGCCAGCAGAGTCCAGGGAGATAATTCACCCCTCCACTTT. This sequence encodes CASRVQGDNSPLHF.

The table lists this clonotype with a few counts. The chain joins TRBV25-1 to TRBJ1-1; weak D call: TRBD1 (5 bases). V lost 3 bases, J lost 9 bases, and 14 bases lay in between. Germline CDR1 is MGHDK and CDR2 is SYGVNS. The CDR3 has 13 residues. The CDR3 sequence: CASSDLTGPKAFF. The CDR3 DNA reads TGTGCCAGCAGTGACCTCACGGGGCCGAAAGCTTTCTTT.

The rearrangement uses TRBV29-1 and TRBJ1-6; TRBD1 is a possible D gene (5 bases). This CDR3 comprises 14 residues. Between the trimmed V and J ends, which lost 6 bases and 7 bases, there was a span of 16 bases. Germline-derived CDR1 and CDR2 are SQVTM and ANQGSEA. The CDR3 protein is CSVAVGTDNSPLHF. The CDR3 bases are TGCAGCGTGGCAGTTGGGACCGACAATTCACCCCTCCACTTT. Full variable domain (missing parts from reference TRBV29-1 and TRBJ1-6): SAVISQKPSRDICQRGTSLTIQCQVDSQVTMMFWYRQQPGQSLTLIATANQGSEATYESGFVIDKFPISRPNLTFSTLTVSNMSPEDSSIYLCSVAVGTDNSPLHFGNGTRLTVT.

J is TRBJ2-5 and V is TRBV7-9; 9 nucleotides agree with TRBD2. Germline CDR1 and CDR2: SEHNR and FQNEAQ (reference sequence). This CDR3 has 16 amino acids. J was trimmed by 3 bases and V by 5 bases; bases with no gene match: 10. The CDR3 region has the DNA TGTGCCAGCAGCCTTTGGACTAGCGAGGACGAAGAGACCCAGTACTTC. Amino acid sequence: CASSLWTSEDEETQYF.

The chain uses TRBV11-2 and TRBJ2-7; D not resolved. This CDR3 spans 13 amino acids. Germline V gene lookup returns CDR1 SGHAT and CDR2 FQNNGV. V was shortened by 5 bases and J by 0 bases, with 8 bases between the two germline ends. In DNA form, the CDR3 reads TGTGCCAGCAGCACCAGGAGCTCCTACGAGCAGTACTTC. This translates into CASSTRSSYEQYF. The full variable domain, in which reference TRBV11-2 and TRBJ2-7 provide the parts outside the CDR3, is EAGVAQSPRYKIIEKRQSVAFWCNPISGHATLYWYQQILGQGPKLLIQFQNNGVVDDSQLPKDRFSAERLKGVDSTLKIQPAKLEDSAVYLCASSTRSSYEQYFGPGTRLTVT.

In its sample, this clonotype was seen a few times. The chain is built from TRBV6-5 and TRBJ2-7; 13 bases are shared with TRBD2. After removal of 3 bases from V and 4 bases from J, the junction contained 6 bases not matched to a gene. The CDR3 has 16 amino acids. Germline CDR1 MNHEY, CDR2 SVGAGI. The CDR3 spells CASSYLTSGRVYEQYF. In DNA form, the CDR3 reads TGTGCCAGCAGTTATCTCACTAGCGGGAGGGTGTACGAGCAGTACTTC.

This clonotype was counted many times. The CDR3 reads CASSKDTEAFF. CDR3 bases: TGTGCCAGCAGCAAAGACACTGAAGCTTTCTTT. This chain links TRBV13 with TRBJ1-1, with unresolved D. Germline values: CDR1 PRHDT, CDR2 FYEKMQ (reference sequence). V was trimmed by 5 bases and J by 3 bases, leaving 4 bases between them. The CDR3 consists of 11 residues. Drawing the rest from reference TRBV13 and TRBJ1-1, the complete variable domain is AAGVIQSPRHLIKEKRETATLKCYPIPRHDTVYWYQQGPGQDPQFLISFYEKMQSDKGSIPDRFSAQQFSDYHSELNMSSLELGDSALYFCASSKDTEAFFGQGTRLTVV.

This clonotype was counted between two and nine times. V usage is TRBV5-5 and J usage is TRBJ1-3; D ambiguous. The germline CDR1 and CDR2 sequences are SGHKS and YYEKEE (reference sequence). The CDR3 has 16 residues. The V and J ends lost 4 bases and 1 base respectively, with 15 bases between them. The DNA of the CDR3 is TGTGCCAGCAGCCCTGCCCTGGGTTGGTCTGGAAACACCATATATTTT. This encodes CASSPALGWSGNTIYF.

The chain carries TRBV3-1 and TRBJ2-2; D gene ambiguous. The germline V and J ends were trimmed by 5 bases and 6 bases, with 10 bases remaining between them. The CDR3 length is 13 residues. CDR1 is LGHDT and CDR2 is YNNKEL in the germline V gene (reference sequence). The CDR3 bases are TGTGCCAGCAGCGACCTACCCGCCGGGGAGCTGTTTTTT. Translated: CASSDLPAGELFF.

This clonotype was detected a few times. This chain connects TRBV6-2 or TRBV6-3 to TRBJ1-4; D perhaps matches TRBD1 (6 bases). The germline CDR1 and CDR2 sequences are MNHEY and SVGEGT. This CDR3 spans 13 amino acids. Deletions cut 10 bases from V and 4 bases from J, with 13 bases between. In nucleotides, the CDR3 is TGTGCCACCAGGACAGAGCTTAATGAAAAACTGTTTTTT. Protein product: CATRTELNEKLFF.

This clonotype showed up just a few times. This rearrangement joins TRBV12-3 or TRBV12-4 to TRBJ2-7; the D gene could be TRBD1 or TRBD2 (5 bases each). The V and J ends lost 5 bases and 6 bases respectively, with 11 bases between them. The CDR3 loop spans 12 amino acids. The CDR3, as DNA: TGTGCCAGCAGTAGGGACCGGGGCGAGCAGTACTTC. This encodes CASSRDRGEQYF.

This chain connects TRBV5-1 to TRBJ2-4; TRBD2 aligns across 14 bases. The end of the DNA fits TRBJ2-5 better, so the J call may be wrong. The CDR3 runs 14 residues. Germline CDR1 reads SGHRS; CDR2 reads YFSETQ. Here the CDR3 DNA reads TGCGCCAGCAGCCGGACTAGCGGGGGGCAGACCCAGTACTTC. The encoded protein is CASSRTSGGQTQYF.

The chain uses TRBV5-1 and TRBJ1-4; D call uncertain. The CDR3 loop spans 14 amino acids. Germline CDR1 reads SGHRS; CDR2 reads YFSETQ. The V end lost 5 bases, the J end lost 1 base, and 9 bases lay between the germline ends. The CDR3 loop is CASRGDVTNEKLFF. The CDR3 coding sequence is TGCGCCAGCAGGGGTGATGTAACTAATGAAAAACTGTTTTTT.

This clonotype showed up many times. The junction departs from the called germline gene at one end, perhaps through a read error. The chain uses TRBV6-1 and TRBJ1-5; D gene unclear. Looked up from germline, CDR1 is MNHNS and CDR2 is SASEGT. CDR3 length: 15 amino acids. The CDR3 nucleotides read TGTGCCAGCGGTCGTGGAGGTTATAGCAATCAGCCACAGCATTTT. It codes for CASGRGGYSNQPQHF.

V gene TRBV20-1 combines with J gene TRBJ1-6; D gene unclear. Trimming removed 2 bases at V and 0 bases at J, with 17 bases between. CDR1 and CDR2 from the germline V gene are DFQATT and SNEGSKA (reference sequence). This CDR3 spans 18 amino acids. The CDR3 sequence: CSARPRSPLSSYNSPLHF. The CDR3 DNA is TGCAGTGCTAGACCTAGATCTCCCCTAAGCTCCTATAATTCACCCCTCCACTTT.

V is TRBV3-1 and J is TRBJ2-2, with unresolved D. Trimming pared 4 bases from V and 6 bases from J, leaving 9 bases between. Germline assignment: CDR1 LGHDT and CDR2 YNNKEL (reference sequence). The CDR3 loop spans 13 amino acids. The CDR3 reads CASSPSRSGELFF. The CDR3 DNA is TGTGCCAGCAGCCCCTCTCGATCCGGGGAGCTGTTTTTT.

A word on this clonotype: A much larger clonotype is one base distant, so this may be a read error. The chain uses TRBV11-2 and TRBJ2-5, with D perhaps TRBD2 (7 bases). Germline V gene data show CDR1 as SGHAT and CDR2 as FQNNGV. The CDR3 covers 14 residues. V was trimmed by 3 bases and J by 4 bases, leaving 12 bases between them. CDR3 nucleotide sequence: TGTGCCAGCAGCTTGTTGCGGGGGCCAGAGACCCAGTACTTC. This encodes CASSLLRGPETQYF.

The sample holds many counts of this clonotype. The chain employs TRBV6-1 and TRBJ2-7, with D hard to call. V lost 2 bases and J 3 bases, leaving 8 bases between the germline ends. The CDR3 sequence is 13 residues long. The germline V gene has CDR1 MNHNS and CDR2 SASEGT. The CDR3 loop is CASSEIGGYEQYF. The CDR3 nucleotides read TGTGCCAGCAGTGAAATCGGCGGCTACGAGCAGTACTTC.

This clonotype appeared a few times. CDR3 loop: CASSLTSLKTGHNQPQHF. CDR3 in DNA: TGTGCCAGCAGCCTCACTTCGCTAAAGACAGGTCACAATCAGCCCCAGCATTTT. The chain couples TRBV7-9 to TRBJ1-5; D may be TRBD1 (6 bases). The germline CDR1 and CDR2 sequences are SEHNR and FQNEAQ (reference sequence). Trimming cost V 5 bases and J 3 bases, with 23 bases left between them. The CDR3 totals 18 residues.

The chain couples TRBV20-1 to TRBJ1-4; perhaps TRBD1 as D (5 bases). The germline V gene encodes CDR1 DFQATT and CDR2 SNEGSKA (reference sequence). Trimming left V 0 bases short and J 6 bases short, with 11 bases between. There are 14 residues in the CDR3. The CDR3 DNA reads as TGCAGTGCTAGAGACAGGGAGTGGGATGAAAAACTGTTTTTT. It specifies CSARDREWDEKLFF.

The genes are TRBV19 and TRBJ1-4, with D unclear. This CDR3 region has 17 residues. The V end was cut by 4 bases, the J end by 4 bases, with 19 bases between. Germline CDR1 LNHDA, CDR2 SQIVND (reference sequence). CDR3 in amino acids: CASSTGDVGGYNEKLFF. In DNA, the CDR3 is TGTGCCAGTAGTACAGGAGACGTGGGAGGATATAATGAAAAACTGTTTTTT.

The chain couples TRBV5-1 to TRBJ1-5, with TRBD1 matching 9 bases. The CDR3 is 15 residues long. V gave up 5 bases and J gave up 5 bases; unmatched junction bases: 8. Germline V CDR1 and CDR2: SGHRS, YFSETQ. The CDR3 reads CASRKTGGDDQPQHF. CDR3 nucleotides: TGCGCCAGCAGAAAGACAGGGGGAGATGATCAGCCCCAGCATTTT.

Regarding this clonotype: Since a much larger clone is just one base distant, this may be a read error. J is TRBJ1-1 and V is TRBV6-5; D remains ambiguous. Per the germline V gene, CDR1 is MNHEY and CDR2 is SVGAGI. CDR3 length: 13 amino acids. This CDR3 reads CAGSYGVGTEAFF. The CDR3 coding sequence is TGTGCCGGCAGTTACGGGGTTGGGACTGAAGCTTTCTTT.